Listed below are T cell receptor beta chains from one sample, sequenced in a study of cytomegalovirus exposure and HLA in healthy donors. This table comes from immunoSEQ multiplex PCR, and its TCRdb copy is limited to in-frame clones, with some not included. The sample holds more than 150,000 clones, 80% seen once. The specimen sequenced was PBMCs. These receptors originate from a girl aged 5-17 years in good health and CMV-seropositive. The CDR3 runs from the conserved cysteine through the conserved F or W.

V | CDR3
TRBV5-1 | CASSFREGTGELFF
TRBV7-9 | CASSSRVAGWEQYF
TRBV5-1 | CASSLGGDSSYEQYF
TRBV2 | CASSLSGGPAGELFF
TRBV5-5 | CASRPRQGAPINGYTF
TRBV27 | CASSQTTGGPSQPQHF
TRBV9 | CASSVAQGYSGNTIYF
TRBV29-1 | CSVRVNQPQHF
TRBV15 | CATRGTHGGEQYF
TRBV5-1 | CASSLGLAGRLETQYF
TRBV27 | CASSLWTGGSYEQYF
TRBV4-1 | CASSSNDRRLVDYGYTF
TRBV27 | CASSWGLGYNEQFF
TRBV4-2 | CASSQESDRGGGYTF
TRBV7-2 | CASTRGRGPTSGNTIYF
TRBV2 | CASSEAGGGTEAFF
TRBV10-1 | CASSEYRRQPQHF
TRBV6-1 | CASTHGEGWYGYTF
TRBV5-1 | CASSLEDPAYYGYTF
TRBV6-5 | CASSYRGYTSRGYTF
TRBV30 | CACGKVVAGVEQYF
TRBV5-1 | CASSLAIVEFASGGIYNEQFF
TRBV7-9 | CASSPSPGVYEQYF
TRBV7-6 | CASSLLAGGGEQYF
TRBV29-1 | CSPQTEAFF
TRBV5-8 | CASSLGDGTARNEQFF
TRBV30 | CAWRNTGGVQETQYF
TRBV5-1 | CASRLTGDSGNTIYF
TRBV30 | CAGQGETQYF
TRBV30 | CAWSAGTSVYNEQFF
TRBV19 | CASSMSRDTEAFF
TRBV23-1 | CASSHDLRGKPEKLFF
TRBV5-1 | CASSSGQGGGGYTF
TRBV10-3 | CAIRGTVQNTGELFF
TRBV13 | CASSLGGGEVGETQYF
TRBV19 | CASSQPGTGHEKLFF
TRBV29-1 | CSVLGGTGIGELFF
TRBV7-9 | CASSSGTGVWNYGYTF
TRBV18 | CASSPADSGNTIYF
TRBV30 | CAWSAGTGGNQPQHF
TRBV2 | CATRDIRLITSTYEQYF
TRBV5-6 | CASSLFLRAGANVLTF
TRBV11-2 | CASSLVGDRGEVSYGYTF
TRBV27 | CASSLWGTGVTGELFF
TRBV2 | CASSEGPGDRVMNTEAFF
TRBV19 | CASSGGLAADGAQYF
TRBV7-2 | CASSLDVSGNGETQYF